This T cell receptor beta chain was profiled in a study of cytomegalovirus exposure and HLA in healthy donors. Notes on the study in general: There were reportedly fewer N-insertions in an Asian-associated ancestry cluster than the roughly 700-donor mean, in a later analysis.

The study ran its PCR with 60 Vbeta and 13 Jbeta primers. TCRdb's copy holds only in-frame clones and misses some; the assay was immunoSEQ multiplex PCR. The data show about 160,000 clones, with approximately 80% seen just once and 1.2% held by the top ten. A word on this clone: Its antigen is not identified.

CDR3 size: 15 residues. Germline V gene lookup returns CDR1 KGHSH and CDR2 LQKENI. With V trimmed by 3 bases and J by 6 bases, 7 bases remained unmatched. Sequencing was performed on PBMCs. This rearrangement joins TRBV18 to TRBJ1-2; TRBD1 agrees at 10 bases. This TCR was sampled from a boy between 2 and 10 years old in good health and CMV-seronegative. The DNA of the CDR3 is TGTGCCAGCTCACCCAGGACAGGGGGGGATAATGGCTACACCTTC. Translating gives CASSPRTGGDNGYTF.